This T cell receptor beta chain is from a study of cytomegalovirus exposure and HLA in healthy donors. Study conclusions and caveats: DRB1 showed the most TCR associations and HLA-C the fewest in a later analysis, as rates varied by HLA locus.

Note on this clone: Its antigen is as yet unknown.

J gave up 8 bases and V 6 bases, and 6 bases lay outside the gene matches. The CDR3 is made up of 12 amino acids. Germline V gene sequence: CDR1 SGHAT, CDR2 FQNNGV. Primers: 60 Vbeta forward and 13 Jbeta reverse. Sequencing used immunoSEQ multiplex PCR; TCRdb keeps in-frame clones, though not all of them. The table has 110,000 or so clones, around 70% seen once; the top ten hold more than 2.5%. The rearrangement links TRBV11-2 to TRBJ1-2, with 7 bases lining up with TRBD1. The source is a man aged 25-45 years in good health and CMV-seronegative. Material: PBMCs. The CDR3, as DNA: TGTGCCAGCAGTACTAGGGGGCAGGGCTACACCTTC. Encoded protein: CASSTRGQGYTF.